Below, one T cell receptor beta chain is given with its context. The antigen is undetermined. The sample originates from a study of CD8+CD57+ T cells in acquired aplastic anemia. Study-level background: Healthy donors yielded roughly 9.8 million CD4+ cell reads on average.

Study results and limitations: Patients and controls shared 25 to 35 CD8+ CDR3 sequences, highly expressed in patients.

The template used for profiling TCR beta VDJ and CDR3 was genomic DNA. TCRdb re-derived calls from the reads in MiXCR, one entry per CDR3 protein. Of roughly 86,000 distinct CDR3 sequences listed, about 45% are singletons. The J segment lost 6 bases and the V segment lost 5 bases, leaving 7 bases of the junction unmatched. The CDR3 length is 14 residues. Germline loops: CDR1 SGHNT, CDR2 YENEEA. The sample consisted of sorted CD4+, CD8+, or CD8+CD57+ T cells (not recorded which) from PBMCs. This sequence joins TRBV11-3 and TRBJ2-1; 7 bases agree with TRBD1. This TCR came from a human donor in good health, serving as a control. The CDR3 bases are TGTGCCAGCAGCCCCCGGGACAGAATCAATGAGCAGTTCTTC. Translating it yields CASSPRDRINEQFF.